This T cell receptor beta chain was sequenced during a study of T-cell reconstitution after alpha-beta-depleted transplantation in children. This clonotype was found many times. For TCRbeta, the library was prepared with unique molecular identifiers. Via MiXCR, TCRdb re-called the PCR reads, giving one row per CDR3 protein. The sample lists about 610,000 distinct CDR3 sequences; over 9.5% were seen once. This CDR3 contains 13 residues. Germline CDR1 reads SQVTM; CDR2 reads ANQGSEA. V shed 3 bases and J shed 3 bases, with 11 bases lying between them. The receptor's source is a human donor who donated a stem cell graft to a child with acute myeloid leukemia. V and J are TRBV29-1 and TRBJ2-5; D is unclear. The specimen was PBMCs from the stem cell graft donor, collected from the stem cell graft. The DNA of the CDR3 is TGCAGCGTTGACTACCAGCGAAAAGAGACCCAGTACTTC. Amino acids: CSVDYQRKETQYF.